The clone carrying this T cell receptor beta chain showed up many times. Its antigen is unknown. A TCRbeta library incorporating unique molecular identifiers was prepared. TCRdb called the PCR reads again in MiXCR, with one record for every CDR3 protein. The sample lists about 190,000 distinct CDR3 sequences, around 10% occurring once. These data originate in a study of T-cell reconstitution after alpha-beta-depleted transplantation in children. Study-wide points: Surviving thymic progenitors and recipient T cells were the source of high TCRbeta diversity at day 60 in some patients. By one year post-transplant, T-cell counts and diversity largely arose from T cells that were newly produced. Several hundred expanded graft clones reportedly were the source of alpha-beta T cells about two months after transplant.

The germline V gene encodes CDR1 SQVTM and CDR2 ANQGSEA. The CDR3 totals 14 residues. Unmatched junction bases numbered 5, after V lost 0 bases and J lost 4 bases. This clonotype was obtained from a boy aged 2 to 9 with acute myeloid leukemia, due to receive a stem cell transplant. The sequences come from PBMCs, collected before TCRalphabeta/CD19-depleted stem cell transplant. The rearrangement joins TRBV29-1 to TRBJ2-7, with 8 bases that match TRBD1. CDR3 nucleotides: TGCAGCGTTGAAGATCCCCAGGGGGCTTACGAGCAGTACTTC. It codes for CSVEDPQGAYEQYF.